This paragraph reports one T cell receptor beta chain. The target antigen is unknown. The germline V gene encodes CDR1 LNHDA and CDR2 SQIVND (reference sequence). V was shortened by 4 bases and J by 2 bases, with 15 bases between the two germline ends. There are 15 residues in the CDR3. These data come from a study of cytomegalovirus exposure and HLA in healthy donors. PCR amplification relied on 60 Vbeta primers (plus 13 Jbeta primers). Profiling relied on immunoSEQ multiplex PCR, and the TCRdb table lists in-frame clones only, not all of them. Of fewer than 150,000 clones in the sample, roughly 74% were seen once. Overall study results and limits: Cytomegalovirus status, reportedly, was diagnosed with high specificity and sensitivity by the classifier.

Sequencing was performed on PBMCs. The TCR sequence derives from a woman between 40 and 50 years old in good health and CMV-seropositive. The chain uses TRBV19 and TRBJ2-7, with D possibly being TRBD2 (5 bases). DNA of the CDR3: TGTGCCAGTAGTAACCCAGCGGTGACGGCCTACGAGCAGTACTTC. Translation gives CASSNPAVTAYEQYF.